A single sample is the source of the 30 T cell receptor beta chains below, sequenced in a study of CD8 T cells in Susac syndrome. The RNA input was 0.5 to 1 ug, and it was reverse transcribed with random hexamers. TCRdb ran MiXCR on the immunoSEQ multiplex PCR reads and lists one entry per CDR3 protein. Of tens of thousands of distinct CDR3 sequences listed, approximately 94% are singletons. The sequencing sample was made of CD8+ T cells from PBMCs. The receptors derive from a human donor in good health.

The count of this clonotype is one. The J gene is TRBJ1-1, the V gene TRBV27; no reliable D call. The CDR3 sequence is 14 residues long. Trimming took 1 base from V and 1 from J, leaving 7 bases between them. CDR1 is MNHEY and CDR2 is SMNVEV in the germline V gene (reference sequence). Here the CDR3 reads CASSLLQPNTEAFF. The CDR3 bases are TGTGCCAGCAGTTTATTACAGCCGAACACTGAAGCTTTCTTT.

The chain links TRBV5-4 to TRBJ2-5, with a tentative D call TRBD2 (5 bases). Trimming pared 4 bases from V and 1 base from J, leaving 11 bases between. The CDR3 has 14 residues. The V gene's germline CDR1 is SGHNT and CDR2 YYREEE (reference sequence). CDR3 loop: CASSLPGFQETQYF. The CDR3 DNA follows: TGTGCCAGCAGCCTGCCGGGATTCCAAGAGACCCAGTACTTC.

This rearrangement joins TRBV27 to TRBJ2-3, with D unclear. From germline, CDR1 is MNHEY and CDR2 SMNVEV (reference sequence). Trimming stripped 2 bases from V and 2 bases from J, with 8 bases between. This CDR3 comprises 14 residues. The CDR3 DNA reads as TGTGCCAGCAGTTTAGTCCCGTTCACAGATACGCAGTATTTT. Translating gives CASSLVPFTDTQYF.

V and J are TRBV27 and TRBJ2-5, with a weak D call TRBD2 (5 bases). Trimming took off 2 bases at V and 1 base at J, with 11 bases between the two ends. The CDR3 is 15 residues long. Germline V gene sequence: CDR1 MNHEY, CDR2 SMNVEV (reference sequence). The CDR3 loop reads CASSLGSEVQETQYF. The DNA of the CDR3 is TGTGCCAGCAGTTTAGGTAGCGAGGTCCAAGAGACCCAGTACTTC.

The rearrangement links TRBV10-2 to TRBJ2-7; TRBD2 is a possible D gene (6 bases). CDR1 and CDR2 from the germline V gene are WSHSY and SAAADI. With 1 base removed from V and 5 bases from J, the gap between germline ends came to 9 bases. The CDR3 sequence is 13 residues long. The CDR3 here is CASSEWRGNEQYV. The DNA for the CDR3 is TGCGCCAGCAGTGAGTGGAGGGGCAACGAGCAGTACGTC.

The chain couples TRBV28 to TRBJ2-3, with unresolved D. From germline, CDR1 is MDHEN and CDR2 SYDVKM. This CDR3 spans 13 amino acids. Trimming left V 8 bases short and J 6 bases short, with 15 bases between. The CDR3 DNA sequence: TGTGCCAGCGGCCCGGCTGAAGCCGATACGCAGTATTTT. Translation gives CASGPAEADTQYF.

The V and J genes are TRBV12-5 and TRBJ2-3; weak D call: TRBD2 (6 bases). The CDR3 runs to 16 residues. Trimming took 4 bases from V and 2 from J, leaving 16 bases between them. Germline V CDR1 and CDR2: LGHNT, FRNRAP. The CDR3 protein is CASGSWGDFPTDTQYF. DNA of the CDR3: TGTGCTAGTGGTTCCTGGGGGGACTTTCCCACAGATACGCAGTATTTT. Looking up the rest from reference TRBV12-5 and TRBJ2-3 gives the full variable domain: DARVTQTPRHKVTEMGQEVTMRCQPILGHNTVFWYRQTMMQGLELLAYFRNRAPLDDSGMPKDRFSAEMPDATLATLKIQPSEPRDSAVYFCASGSWGDFPTDTQYFGPGTRLTVL.

The V call is TRBV29-1, the J call TRBJ1-1, with D unclear. CDR3 length equals 12 residues. Germline V gene sequence: CDR1 SQVTM, CDR2 ANQGSEA. V lost 8 bases and J lost 0, with 10 bases in between. The CDR3 reads CSYTELNTEAFF. CDR3 sequence (DNA): TGCAGCTACACTGAGCTGAACACTGAAGCTTTCTTT.

V gene TRBV7-6 combines with J gene TRBJ2-2; D is possibly TRBD1 (5 bases). V shed 2 bases and J shed 7 bases, with 26 bases lying between them. The germline V gene encodes CDR1 SGHVS and CDR2 FNYEAQ. The CDR3 runs 19 residues. CDR3 sequence: CASSLNSRPLQGKDGELFF. CDR3 coding DNA: TGTGCCAGCAGCTTAAACTCGCGGCCCCTCCAGGGAAAGGACGGGGAGCTGTTTTTT.

CDR3 loop: CSANARGGYNEQFF. The CDR3 DNA reads TGCAGTGCTAACGCCAGGGGCGGCTACAATGAGCAGTTCTTC. V and J are TRBV20-1 and TRBJ2-1, with D possibly matching TRBD1 (6 bases). Trimming took 4 bases from V and 3 from J, leaving 13 bases between them. Germline CDR1 is DFQATT and CDR2 is SNEGSKA (reference sequence). This CDR3 region has 14 residues.

The chain carries TRBV28 and TRBJ2-7, with D possibly being TRBD1 or TRBD2 (5 bases each). The V and J ends lost 5 bases and 4 bases respectively, with 18 bases between them. Germline V gives CDR1 MDHEN, CDR2 SYDVKM. CDR3 length: 15 amino acids. CDR3 protein: CASSPHRDLLYEQYV. The CDR3 DNA follows: TGTGCCAGCAGTCCTCACCGGGACCTTCTGTACGAGCAGTACGTC.

The chain uses TRBV9 and TRBJ2-3; 7 nucleotides align to TRBD1. Per germline, CDR1 SGDLS and CDR2 YYNGEE. The ends lost 10 bases at V and 2 bases at J; junction bases unmatched: 7. The CDR3 contains 13 residues. The CDR3, as DNA: TGTGCCGGGTCGACAGGGATCACAGATACGCAGTATTTT. Translating it yields CAGSTGITDTQYF.

This clonotype was picked up one time. The chain employs TRBV7-2 and TRBJ1-1, with D unclear. Germline V gene lookup returns CDR1 SGHTA and CDR2 FQGNSA. The CDR3 is 14 amino acids. V lost 2 bases, J lost 7 bases, and 14 bases lay in between. The CDR3 DNA follows: TGTGCCAGCAGCTTACTTCAGGTGGAAAGTGAAGCTTTCTTT. Its translation: CASSLLQVESEAFF.

The chain is built from TRBV27 and TRBJ2-3; D might be TRBD1 (7 bases). CDR1 is MNHEY, CDR2 SMNVEV, per germline (reference sequence). V shed 5 bases and J shed 4 bases, with 22 bases lying between them. The CDR3 totals 17 residues. Written as DNA, the CDR3 is TGTGCCAGCAGTCCAGGGGTGTACAGGGGAGGAGCAGATACGCAGTATTTT. Protein product: CASSPGVYRGGADTQYF.

This chain uses TRBV20-1 with TRBJ2-1; 9 nucleotides align to TRBD2. The CDR3 runs to 14 residues. Germline-derived CDR1 and CDR2 are DFQATT and SNEGSKA (reference sequence). The V segment lost 6 bases and the J segment 0 bases; nucleotides outside the gene matches: 3. CDR3 nucleotide sequence: TGCAGTGCCAGGGGACTAGCCTCCTACAATGAGCAGTTCTTC. Translated: CSARGLASYNEQFF.

The chain carries TRBV24-1 and TRBJ2-1, with 9 bases lining up with TRBD2. The CDR3 totals 16 residues. Germline-derived CDR1 and CDR2 are KGHDR and SFDVKD. V lost 10 bases and J lost 4; bases outside the gene matches: 13. CDR3 sequence (DNA): TGTGCCACTACAGGAGGTAGCGGGAGTAGGTACAATGAGCAGTTCTTC. It translates to CATTGGSGSRYNEQFF.

The V call is TRBV27, the J call TRBJ2-3, with 12 nucleotides matching TRBD2. Trimming cost V 6 bases and J 7 bases; bases outside gene matches: 8. Germline V gives CDR1 MNHEY, CDR2 SMNVEV (reference sequence). CDR3 size: 15 residues. This chain's CDR3 is CASSDTSGGTNTQYF. Here the CDR3 DNA reads TGTGCCAGCAGCGATACTAGCGGGGGGACTAATACGCAGTATTTT.

The chain links TRBV7-9 to TRBJ2-1, with D possibly being TRBD1 (6 bases). The CDR3 spans 15 residues. V shed 1 base and J shed 10 bases, with 17 bases lying between them. Germline V gene data show CDR1 as SEHNR and CDR2 as FQNEAQ (reference sequence). The chain's CDR3 is CASSLGFGQFQEQFF. The CDR3 coding sequence is TGTGCCAGCAGCTTAGGGTTTGGACAGTTCCAGGAGCAGTTCTTC.

This sequence joins TRBV29-1 and TRBJ1-2, with D uncertain. Germline lookup yields CDR1 SQVTM and CDR2 ANQGSEA. Trimming shortened V by 4 bases and J by 3 bases, and 6 bases separated the two germline ends. This CDR3 region has 11 residues. CDR3 nucleotide sequence: TGCAGCGTTGTTTATGACTATGGCTACACCTTC. Its translation is CSVVYDYGYTF.

This chain links TRBV6-6 with TRBJ2-1; D is unresolved. CDR3 length: 16 amino acids. V lost 3 bases to trimming and J lost 1 base, with 13 bases between them. Per the germline V gene, CDR1 is MNHNY and CDR2 is SVGAGI (reference sequence). The CDR3 loop is CASSYAAYGSYNEQFF. The CDR3 coding sequence is TGTGCCAGCAGTTATGCAGCGTACGGTTCCTACAATGAGCAGTTCTTC.

The chain combines TRBV5-6 with TRBJ1-2; D is undetermined. CDR1 and CDR2 (germline): SGHDT, YYEEEE. Trimming pared 0 bases from V and 5 bases from J, leaving 11 bases between. CDR3 length equals 14 residues. The CDR3 sequence is CASSLGAGPYGYTF. The CDR3 region has the DNA TGTGCCAGCAGCTTGGGGGCAGGACCGTATGGCTACACCTTC.

V and J are TRBV7-2 and TRBJ2-7, with D unresolved. CDR3 length: 12 residues. The germline V gene has CDR1 SGHTA and CDR2 FQGNSA. Trimming stripped 5 bases from V and 3 bases from J, with 8 bases between. The CDR3 region is CASSPAIYEQYF. Written as DNA, the CDR3 is TGTGCCAGCAGCCCAGCCATCTACGAGCAGTACTTC. Using reference TRBV7-2 and TRBJ2-7 for the parts outside the CDR3, the full variable domain is GAGVSQSPSNKVTEKGKDVELRCDPISGHTALYWYRQSLGQGLEFLIYFQGNSAPDKSGLPSDRFSAERTGGSVSTLTIQRTQQEDSAVYLCASSPAIYEQYFGPGTRLTVT.

The V and J genes are TRBV6-5 and TRBJ1-2; D is ambiguous. V gave up 2 bases and J gave up 8 bases, with 12 bases separating them. CDR3 length: 13 residues. Germline CDR1 is MNHEY and CDR2 is SVGAGI. Written as DNA, the CDR3 is TGTGCCAGCAGTTACCCTACGGGGAGCGGCTACACCTTC. Amino acid sequence: CASSYPTGSGYTF.

This sequence joins TRBV25-1 and TRBJ1-3, with D possibly TRBD1 on 5 matching bases. The CDR3 loop spans 16 amino acids. Trimming took off 1 base at V and 0 bases at J, with 10 bases between the two ends. Germline CDR1 and CDR2: MGHDK and SYGVNS. CDR3 DNA: TGTGCCAGCAGTGAATGGGGCAGGAGCTCTGGAAACACCATATATTTT. This gives the protein CASSEWGRSSGNTIYF.

This CDR3 reads CASSKGATTHTQYF. In nucleotides, the CDR3 is TGTGCCAGCAGTAAGGGGGCAACCACGCATACGCAGTATTTT. The V gene is TRBV12-3 or TRBV12-4, the J gene TRBJ2-3; TRBD1 matches at 7 bases. This CDR3 contains 14 residues. Trimming cost V 5 bases and J 7 bases; bases outside gene matches: 9.

The chain employs TRBV6-2 or TRBV6-3 and TRBJ2-3; 9 bases match TRBD2. This CDR3 is built from 18 residues. CDR1 and CDR2 from the germline V gene are MNHEY and SVGEGT. The junction had 9 bases not matched to a gene; V was cut back by 2 bases and J by 0 bases. The CDR3 is CASSYGAGGGSSTDTQYF. For the CDR3, the DNA is TGTGCCAGCAGTTACGGAGCGGGAGGAGGCTCTAGCACAGATACGCAGTATTTT.

The V gene is TRBV20-1, the J gene TRBJ1-5, with D tentatively TRBD1 (6 bases). The CDR3 covers 13 residues. Germline values: CDR1 DFQATT, CDR2 SNEGSKA (reference sequence). Trimming pared 2 bases from V and 7 bases from J, leaving 12 bases between. The CDR3 region is CSARTGLSQPQHF. In nucleotides, the CDR3 is TGCAGTGCTAGAACAGGGTTGAGCCAGCCCCAGCATTTT.

The chain has TRBV12-3 or TRBV12-4 and TRBJ2-3, with D possibly TRBD2 on 5 matching bases. The V and J ends lost 3 bases and 0 bases respectively, with 10 bases between them. There are 15 residues in the CDR3. CDR3 amino acids: CASSFVGGSTDTQYF. CDR3 bases: TGTGCCAGCAGTTTCGTCGGCGGGAGCACAGATACGCAGTATTTT.

This chain connects TRBV9 to TRBJ2-1; TRBD2 might be the D (6 bases). The CDR3 covers 15 residues. V shed 5 bases and J shed 9 bases, with 21 bases lying between them. Looked up from germline, CDR1 is SGDLS and CDR2 is YYNGEE. CDR3 protein: CASSPRDSPIVEQFF. For the CDR3, the DNA is TGTGCCAGCAGTCCTCGGGACTCCCCAATTGTTGAGCAGTTCTTC.

This clonotype was observed a single time. The chain combines TRBV19 with TRBJ1-2, with D uncertain. V lost 8 bases and J lost 7, with 23 bases in between. The length of the CDR3 is 15 residues. Germline V gene sequence: CDR1 LNHDA, CDR2 SQIVND (reference sequence). The DNA for the CDR3 is TGTGCCAGTGATGGTCTAAGCCTTCTTTTGGGTGGCTACACCTTC. Its translation is CASDGLSLLLGGYTF.